This T cell receptor beta chain comes out of a study of T cells expressing NK-cell markers (TCRdb year 2020). Study-wide context: Three sorted T-cell subsets (CD3+CD56+NKG2C+, CD3+CD56+NKG2C- and CD3+CD56-NKG2C+) from several donors had their TCR beta-chain repertoires profiled. Of the eight sequenced donors, seven were found to be HCMV-seropositive and one was found to be HCMV-seronegative. Randomly selected healthy volunteers, three men and five women, were used as the eight sequenced donors. Sequencing of the libraries produced 2 x 150 bp reads on Illumina HiSeq 2000/2500, MiSeq or NextSeq. The paper as a whole reports these results and caveats: In roughly 6 donors, the dominant CD3+CD56+NKG2C+ clonotypes were found to rank among the top 10 CD8+ clonotypes and to make up about 1.0-7.0% of CD8+ T cells. Whether the expanded NKG2C-expressing T cell clones were specific for HCMV antigens was left unclear. Those dominant clonotypes were again the most abundant among CD3+CD56-NKG2C+ cells in four donors, at about 28.3-60.1%.

For this clonotype: Its recognized antigen is unknown.

HCMV-specific IgG was detected in serum with a commercial ELISA kit to determine HCMV serostatus. Ficoll density gradient centrifugation was used to isolate peripheral blood mononuclear cells from blood. The CDR3 spans 18 residues, from the cysteine through the phenylalanine. The DNA sequence is not available. Via the germline V gene, CDR1 is SGHAT and CDR2 FQNNGV. The listed sequencing device is Illumina HiSeq 2000. TCR beta cDNA libraries were prepared using 5'RACE template switching, which introduced a universal primer site and unique molecular identifiers. Priming for cDNA synthesis came from the TCR beta constant segment, and two successive PCR amplification steps followed. In the original analysis: MIGEC was used to demultiplex reads and group reads by UMI, and MiTCR was used to assemble and quantify clonotypes. To exclude erroneous sequences, any TCR cDNA sequence not supported by at least two reads was discarded. The tcR package was used for downstream repertoire analysis, and clonotypes were matched across fractions by CDR3 nucleotide sequence plus V segment. Antigen specificity was annotated against VDJdb with VDJmatch, allowing one amino acid substitution in CDR3. After the reads were reprocessed by TCRdb, one entry was made per CDR3 protein sequence, with no DNA. The V and J calls here are based on TCRdb, not the publication. This sample's table has entries for roughly 180,000 distinct CDR3 sequences. The top ten clones comprise 20% of the sample.

The sequence was collected from a man aged 18-69 years in good health. Sequencing input: blood T cells: a sorted CD56 or NKG2C T cell subset, CD4+ or CD8+ T cells, or bulk PBMC T cells (not recorded which). Recombination linked TRBV11-2 to TRBJ2-1; no DNA is available, so the TRBD2 call from TCRdb remains unchecked. CDR3 region: CASSSAFRRGGRWNEQFF.